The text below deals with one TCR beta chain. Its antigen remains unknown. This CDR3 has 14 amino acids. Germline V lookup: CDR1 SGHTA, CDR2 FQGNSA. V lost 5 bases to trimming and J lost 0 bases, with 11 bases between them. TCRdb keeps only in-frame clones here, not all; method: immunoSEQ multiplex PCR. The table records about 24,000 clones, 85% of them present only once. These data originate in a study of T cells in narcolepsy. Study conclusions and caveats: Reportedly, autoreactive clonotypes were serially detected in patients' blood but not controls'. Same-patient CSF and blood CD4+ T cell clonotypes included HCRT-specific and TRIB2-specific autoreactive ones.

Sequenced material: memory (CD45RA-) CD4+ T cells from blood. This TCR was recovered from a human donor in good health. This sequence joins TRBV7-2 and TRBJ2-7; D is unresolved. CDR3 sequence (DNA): TGTGCCAGCAGCCCCTGGACGGCCTCCTACGAGCAGTACTTC. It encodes CASSPWTASYEQYF.